The T cell receptor beta chain described here comes from a study of a mutant IDH1 vaccine in newly diagnosed glioma. Time point noted: week 5, during vaccination. Alongside topical imiquimod, each dose of vaccine comprised 300 ug of mutant IDH1 20-mer peptide. Note on this clone: Antigen specificity is unknown.

V shed 3 bases and J shed 4 bases, with 7 bases lying between them. Germline assignment: CDR1 SEHNR and CDR2 FQNEAQ (reference sequence). This CDR3 has 13 amino acids. Sequenced by immunoSEQ multiplex PCR; TCRdb stores in-frame clones only, minus some. The profile shows nearly 55,000 clones, around 80% of them singletons. Whole-study results and caveats: Alterations occurring in top peripheral T cell clonotypes seemed unrelated to pseudoprogression.

Source: PBMCs, taken from a glioma patient whose treatment included an IDH1 peptide vaccine. The TCR was taken from a man aged 25-45 years with glioma. This chain uses TRBV7-9 with TRBJ1-5; D gene unclear. CDR3 sequence (DNA): TGTGCCAGCAGCTTGTTTGGGAATCAGCCCCAGCATTTT. Protein product: CASSLFGNQPQHF. Variable domain in full (rest from reference TRBV7-9 and TRBJ1-5): DTGVSQNPRHKITKRGQNVTFRCDPISEHNRLYWYRQTLGQGPEFLTYFQNEAQLEKSRLLSDRFSAERPKGSFSTLEIQRTEQGDSAMYLCASSLFGNQPQHFGDGTRLSIL.